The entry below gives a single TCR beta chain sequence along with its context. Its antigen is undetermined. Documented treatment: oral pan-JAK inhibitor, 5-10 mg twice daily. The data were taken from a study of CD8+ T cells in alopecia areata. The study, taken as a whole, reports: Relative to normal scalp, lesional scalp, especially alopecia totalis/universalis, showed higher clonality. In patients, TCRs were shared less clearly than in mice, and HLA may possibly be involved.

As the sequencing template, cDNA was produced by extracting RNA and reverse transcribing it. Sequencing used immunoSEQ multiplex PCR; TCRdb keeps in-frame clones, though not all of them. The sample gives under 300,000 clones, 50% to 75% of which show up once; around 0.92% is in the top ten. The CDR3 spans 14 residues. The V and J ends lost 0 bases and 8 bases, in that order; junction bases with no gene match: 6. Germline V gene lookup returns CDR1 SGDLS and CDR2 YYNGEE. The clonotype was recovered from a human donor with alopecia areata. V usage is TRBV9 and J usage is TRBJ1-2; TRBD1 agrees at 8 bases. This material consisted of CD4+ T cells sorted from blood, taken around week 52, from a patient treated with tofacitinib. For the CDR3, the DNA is TGTGCCAGCAGCGTAGCGCAGGGGGCGTCAGGCTACACCTTC. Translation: CASSVAQGASGYTF.